This note documents a single T cell receptor (beta chain) sequence. Profiled with immunoSEQ multiplex PCR; TCRdb holds only in-frame clones, not every one. The sample lists 120,000 or so clones, around 87% occurring once. Germline V lookup: CDR1 LGHDT, CDR2 YNNKEL (reference sequence). The CDR3 is 16 amino acids. The V gene lost 2 bases and the J gene lost 1 base, with 11 bases spanning the gap. This sample is part of a study of control samples from healthy donors and cancer patients. Source material: blood. This sequence joins TRBV3-1 (or the pseudogene TRBV3-2) and TRBJ2-2; the D call may be TRBD1 or TRBD2 (5 bases each). The TCR comes from a man in his fifties or sixties in good health. The CDR3, as DNA: TGTGCCAGCAGCCAAAGAGGGACCCTGAACACCGGGGAGCTGTTTTTT. Residues: CASSQRGTLNTGELFF.